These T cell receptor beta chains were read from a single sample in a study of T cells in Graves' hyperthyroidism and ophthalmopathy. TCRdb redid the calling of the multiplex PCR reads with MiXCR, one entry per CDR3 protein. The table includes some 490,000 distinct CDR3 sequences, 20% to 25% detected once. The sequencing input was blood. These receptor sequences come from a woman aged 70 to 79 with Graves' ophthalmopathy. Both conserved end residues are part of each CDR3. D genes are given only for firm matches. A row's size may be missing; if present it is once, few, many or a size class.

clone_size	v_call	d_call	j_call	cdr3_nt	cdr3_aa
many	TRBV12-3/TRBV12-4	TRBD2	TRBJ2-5	TGTGCCAGCAGTGTACTAGCGGGGCAAGAGACCCAGTACTTC	CASSVLAGQETQYF
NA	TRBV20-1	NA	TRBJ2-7	TGCAGTGCTGAGGAACAGGGTCGGGCCTACGAGCAGTACTTC	CSAEEQGRAYEQYF
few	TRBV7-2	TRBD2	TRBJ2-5	TGTGCCAGCAGCCGGGAACTAGCGGGAGTGGGGGGGACCCAGTACTTC	CASSRELAGVGGTQYF
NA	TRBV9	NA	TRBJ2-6	TGTGCCAGCAGCGCTCCGGACGGCTATTCGTCGAACGTCCTGACTTTC	CASSAPDGYSSNVLTF
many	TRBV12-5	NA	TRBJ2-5	TGTGCTAGTGGTGATGAAGAGACCCAGTACTTC	CASGDEETQYF
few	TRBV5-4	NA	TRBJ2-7	TGTGCCAGCAGCTTGACCTCAAGCGACACCGACGAGCAGTACTTC	CASSLTSSDTDEQYF
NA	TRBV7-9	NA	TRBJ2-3	TGTGCCAGCAGCTCCGGATGGACAGTTGGAACGACAGATACGCAGTATTTT	CASSSGWTVGTTDTQYF
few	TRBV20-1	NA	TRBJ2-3	TGCAGTGCTAGCTTGCTTGATACGCAGTATTTT	CSASLLDTQYF
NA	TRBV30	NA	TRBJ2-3	TGTGCCTGGAGTGGATCCTACGACACGCAGTATTTT	CAWSGSYDTQYF
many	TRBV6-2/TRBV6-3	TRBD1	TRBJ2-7	TGTGCCAGCAGTCACGTCCCGGGACAGGGGGCCTCCGAGCAGTACTTC	CASSHVPGQGASEQYF
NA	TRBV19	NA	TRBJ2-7	TGTGCCAGTAGTGTCACTTGGGACGAGCAGTACTTC	CASSVTWDEQYF
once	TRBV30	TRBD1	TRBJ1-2	TGTGCCTGGAGTCCATACCGAGACAGGGGGCTAGAGGGCCACACCTTC	CAWSPYRDRGLEGHTF
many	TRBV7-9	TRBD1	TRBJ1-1	TGTGCCAGCAGCTTAGGGATAGGACAGGGGGTATCTGAAGCTTTCTTT	CASSLGIGQGVSEAFF
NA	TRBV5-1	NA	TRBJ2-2	TGCGCCAGCAGCCTTCCCCACACCGGGGAGCTGTTTTTT	CASSLPHTGELFF
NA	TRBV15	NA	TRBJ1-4	TGTGCCACCAGCAGAGGAACCTCCTATGAAAAACTGTTTTTT	CATSRGTSYEKLFF
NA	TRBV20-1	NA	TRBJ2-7	TGCAGTGCTAGCTGGAGCCCAGGCGGAGAGCAGTACTTC	CSASWSPGGEQYF
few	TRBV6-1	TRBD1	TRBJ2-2	TGTGCCAGCCAGGGGGCTCGCACCGGGGAGCTGTTTTTT	CASQGARTGELFF
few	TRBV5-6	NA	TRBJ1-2	TGTGCCAGCAGCACCTACGGGGGTGACTATGGCTACACCTTC	CASSTYGGDYGYTF
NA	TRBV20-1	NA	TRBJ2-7	TGCAGTGCTAGTAATCAGGGTGACGAGCAGTACTTC	CSASNQGDEQYF
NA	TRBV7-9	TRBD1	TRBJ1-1	TGTGCCAGCAGCTCAAAAGGGACAGCGATTTCCGGTGAAGCTTTCTTT	CASSSKGTAISGEAFF
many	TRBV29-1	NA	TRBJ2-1	TGCAGCGTTGTGGCGGCGGGACTGGGGAATGAGCAGTTCTTC	CSVVAAGLGNEQFF
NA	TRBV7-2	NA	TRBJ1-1	TGTGCCAGCAGGCGGGACATGAGGGACACTGAAGCTTTCTTT	CASRRDMRDTEAFF
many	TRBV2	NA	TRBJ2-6	TGTGCCAGCAGTGAGCGGGGTGGGGCCAACGTCCTGACTTTC	CASSERGGANVLTF
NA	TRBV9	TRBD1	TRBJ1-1	TGTGCCAGCAGCGTCGGGACAGGGGGTAAGATGAACACTGAAGCTTTCTTT	CASSVGTGGKMNTEAFF